This TCR beta chain was sequenced for a study of OX40 agonist ivuxolimab in advanced cancers. The CDR3 is 13 residues long. V was cut by 2 bases and J by 4 bases, with 6 bases left in between. Germline CDR1 is LNHDA and CDR2 is SQIVND (reference sequence). Sequencing used immunoSEQ multiplex PCR; TCRdb keeps in-frame clones, though not all of them. The data hold some 40,000 clones, with roughly nine tenths observed a single time. The V and J genes are TRBV19 and TRBJ2-1; D possibly corresponds to TRBD2 (5 bases). The sample here was CD4+ or CD8+ T cells sorted from blood, taken in a trial of the OX40 agonist ivuxolimab. This sequence originates from an adult with an advanced solid tumor such as melanoma, head and neck, liver or kidney cancer. For the CDR3, the DNA is TGTGCCAGTAGTATAACGGGATACAATGAGCAGTTCTTC. Its translation: CASSITGYNEQFF.